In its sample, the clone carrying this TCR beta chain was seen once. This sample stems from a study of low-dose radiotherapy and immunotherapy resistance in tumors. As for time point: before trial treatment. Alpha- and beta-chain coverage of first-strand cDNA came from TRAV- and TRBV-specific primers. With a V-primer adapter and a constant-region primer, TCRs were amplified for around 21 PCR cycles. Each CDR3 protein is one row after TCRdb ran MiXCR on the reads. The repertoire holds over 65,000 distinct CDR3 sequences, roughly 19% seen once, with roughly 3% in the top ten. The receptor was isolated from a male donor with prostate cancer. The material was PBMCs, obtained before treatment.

The CDR3 DNA follows: TGCGCCAGCAGCTTGGAGGGACAGGGACGCACAGATACGCAGTATTTT. This translates into CASSLEGQGRTDTQYF. The chain employs TRBV5-1 and TRBJ2-3; 9 bases match TRBD1. The germline V gene encodes CDR1 SGHRS and CDR2 YFSETQ. Trimming removed 0 bases from V and 1 base from J; junction bases left unmatched: 3. This CDR3 comprises 16 residues.